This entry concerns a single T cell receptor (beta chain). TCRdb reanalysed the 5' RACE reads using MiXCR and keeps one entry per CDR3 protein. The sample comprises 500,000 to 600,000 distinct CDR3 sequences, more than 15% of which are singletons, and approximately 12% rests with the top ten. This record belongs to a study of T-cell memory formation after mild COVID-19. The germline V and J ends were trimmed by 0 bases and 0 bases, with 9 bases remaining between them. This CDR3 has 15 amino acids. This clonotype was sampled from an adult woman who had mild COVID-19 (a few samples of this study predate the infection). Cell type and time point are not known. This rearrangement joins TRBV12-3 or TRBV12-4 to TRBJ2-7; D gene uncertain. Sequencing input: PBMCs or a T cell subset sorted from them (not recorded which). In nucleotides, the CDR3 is TGTGCCAGCAGTTTAGCCACTCCGAGCTCCTACGAGCAGTACTTC. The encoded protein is CASSLATPSSYEQYF.